These 29 T cell receptor beta chains originate from one sample sequenced in a study of cytomegalovirus exposure and HLA in healthy donors. The PCR contained 60 Vbeta and 13 Jbeta primers. The protocol was immunoSEQ multiplex PCR, while the TCRdb copy is restricted to in-frame clones and leaves out a portion. This sample has some 130,000 clones; around 76% occur once, and the top ten carry under 8.5%. The material sequenced was PBMCs. The receptors derive from a male donor in good health and CMV-seronegative.

V gene TRBV6-5 combines with J gene TRBJ1-6; D ambiguous. The V end was cut by 0 bases, the J end by 6 bases, with 9 bases between. This CDR3 is built from 15 residues. Germline CDR1 MNHEY, CDR2 SVGAGI. As DNA, the CDR3 is TGTGCCAGCAGTTACTCCCCCACTAGTAATTCACCCCTCCACTTT. Protein: CASSYSPTSNSPLHF.

The chain employs TRBV30 and TRBJ1-2; D gene unclear. The CDR3 is made up of 12 amino acids. The V end was cut by 2 bases, the J end by 4 bases, with 8 bases between. Germline CDR1 GTSNPN, CDR2 SVGIG (reference sequence). CDR3 sequence reads: CAWSQVTYGYTF. The CDR3 bases are TGTGCCTGGAGTCAGGTTACCTATGGCTACACCTTC.

The J gene is TRBJ2-1, the V gene TRBV2; a weak D match, TRBD1 (5 bases). CDR1 and CDR2 from the germline V gene are SNHLY and FYNNEI. CDR3 length: 16 amino acids. V gave up 3 bases and J gave up 3 bases, with 15 bases separating them. CDR3: CASSEQGSRVYNEQFF. CDR3 sequence (DNA): TGTGCCAGCAGTGAGCAGGGCTCCAGGGTCTACAATGAGCAGTTCTTC.

V and J are TRBV18 and TRBJ2-2; no reliable D call. V lost 3 bases and J 0 bases, leaving 8 bases between the germline ends. The length of the CDR3 is 15 residues. CDR1 is KGHSH and CDR2 is LQKENI in the germline V gene. CDR3 sequence: CASSPNRANTGELFF. CDR3 bases: TGTGCCAGCTCACCGAACAGAGCGAACACCGGGGAGCTGTTTTTT. The full variable domain, in which reference TRBV18 and TRBJ2-2 provide the parts outside the CDR3, is NAGVMQNPRHLVRRRGQEARLRCSPMKGHSHVYWYRQLPEEGLKFMVYLQKENIIDESGMPKERFSAEFPKEGPSILRIQQVVRGDSAAYFCASSPNRANTGELFFGEGSRLTVL.

This chain joins TRBV25-1 and TRBJ1-5, with D hard to call. Trimming removed 2 bases from V and 6 bases from J, with 11 bases in between. The V gene's germline CDR1 is MGHDK and CDR2 SYGVNS. The length of the CDR3 is 14 residues. CDR3 DNA: TGTGCCAGCAGTGAAACCGGCGGTGGTCAGCCCCAGCATTTT. Its translation is CASSETGGGQPQHF.

The CDR3 coding sequence is TGTGCCAGCAGCTTGGGAGGAGGATACCGGGCCCACGAGCAGTACTTC. Translation gives CASSLGGGYRAHEQYF. The chain employs TRBV5-8 and TRBJ2-7; a possible D gene is TRBD2 (5 bases). The length of the CDR3 is 16 residues. The V end lost 0 bases, the J end lost 5 bases, and 18 bases lay between the germline ends. The germline CDR1 and CDR2 sequences are SGHTS and YDEGEE.

This chain joins TRBV6-5 and TRBJ2-4, with D perhaps matching TRBD1 (5 bases). V dropped 6 bases and J dropped 3 bases, with 9 bases sitting between them. The CDR3 consists of 13 residues. Germline V gene data show CDR1 as MNHEY and CDR2 as SVGAGI. Here the CDR3 reads CASRDIYKNIQYF. CDR3 nucleotides: TGTGCCAGCAGGGACATATACAAAAACATTCAGTACTTC.

The rearrangement links TRBV27 to TRBJ2-5, with 8 bases that match TRBD2. V lost 4 bases, J lost 4 bases, and 8 bases stayed unmatched. The V gene's germline CDR1 is MNHEY and CDR2 SMNVEV (reference sequence). The CDR3 extends over 15 amino acids. The CDR3 loop reads CASSSSGFGGETQYF. Written as DNA, the CDR3 is TGTGCCAGCAGTTCTAGCGGGTTCGGGGGAGAGACCCAGTACTTC.

The chain has TRBV10-3 and TRBJ1-3; D unresolved. V lost 6 bases, J lost 4 bases, and 10 bases lay in between. Germline V CDR1 and CDR2: ENHRY, SYGVKD. The CDR3 totals 13 residues. The CDR3 loop reads CAIRAADGNTIYF. CDR3 in DNA: TGTGCCATCAGGGCAGCGGACGGAAACACCATATATTTT.

The chain carries TRBV5-4 and TRBJ1-1; 7 bases map to TRBD1. Germline CDR1 is SGHNT and CDR2 is YYREEE (reference sequence). Trimming at V came to 2 bases and at J to 4 bases, leaving 5 bases not matched to a gene. The CDR3 contains 14 residues. The CDR3: CASSFGTDFTEAFF. CDR3 DNA: TGTGCCAGCAGCTTTGGGACAGATTTCACTGAAGCTTTCTTT.

The rearrangement joins TRBV5-4 to TRBJ2-1, with 7 bases matching TRBD2. The trim removed 4 bases at V and 3 bases at J, leaving 13 bases unmatched. CDR1 SGHNT and CDR2 YYREEE come from the germline V gene (reference sequence). The CDR3 is made up of 17 amino acids. DNA for the CDR3: TGTGCCAGCAGCCCGGGACTACCTAAGGGAGGCTACAATGAGCAGTTCTTC. Encoded protein: CASSPGLPKGGYNEQFF.

The V gene is TRBV7-6, the J gene TRBJ2-7; D is possibly TRBD2 (6 bases). The CDR3 totals 16 residues. V lost 5 bases to trimming and J lost 0 bases, with 17 bases between them. Looked up from germline, CDR1 is SGHVS and CDR2 is FNYEAQ. CDR3 sequence reads: CASSPSGLPISYEQYF. For the CDR3, the DNA is TGTGCCAGCAGCCCAAGCGGGCTTCCAATCTCCTACGAGCAGTACTTC.

The genes are TRBV5-4 and TRBJ2-3, with a weak D call TRBD2 (5 bases). This CDR3 is built from 15 residues. V lost 7 bases and J lost 9, with 24 bases in between. CDR1 is SGHNT, CDR2 YYREEE, per germline (reference sequence). CDR3 DNA sequence: TGTGCCAGCGGCGCACAAGGGAGAGGACTTTGGACGCAGTATTTT. It is translated as CASGAQGRGLWTQYF. The full variable domain, in which reference TRBV5-4 and TRBJ2-3 provide the parts outside the CDR3, is ETGVTQSPTHLIKTRGQQVTLRCSSQSGHNTVSWYQQALGQGPQFIFQYYREEENGRGNFPPRFSGLQFPNYSSELNVNALELDDSALYLCASGAQGRGLWTQYFGPGTRLTVL.

V is TRBV28 and J is TRBJ1-4; the D is unclear. Trimming shortened V by 6 bases and J by 12 bases, and 14 bases separated the two germline ends. CDR3 size: 12 residues. CDR1 is MDHEN and CDR2 is SYDVKM in the germline V gene. For the CDR3, the DNA is TGTGCCAGCAGACTAGCTGGGAGAGAACTGTTTTTT. Translated, it gives CASRLAGRELFF. Full variable domain (missing parts from reference TRBV28 and TRBJ1-4): DVKVTQSSRYLVKRTGEKVFLECVQDMDHENMFWYRQDPGLGLRLIYFSYDVKMKEKGDIPEGYSVSREKKERFSLILESASTNQTSMYLCASRLAGRELFFGSGTQLSVL.

This rearrangement joins TRBV5-5 to TRBJ1-6; 8 bases are shared with TRBD1. This CDR3 is built from 16 residues. The germline V gene encodes CDR1 SGHKS and CDR2 YYEKEE (reference sequence). Trimming removed 4 bases from V and 0 bases from J; junction bases left unmatched: 3. CDR3 sequence (DNA): TGTGCCAGCAGCCCTCAGGGGGCCTCCTATAATTCACCCCTCCACTTT. As protein: CASSPQGASYNSPLHF.

Concerning this clone: At one end, the junction sequence differs from germline, possibly due to a read error. The chain's CDR3 is CASSPDPVRGGAEDFF. The CDR3 DNA reads as TGTGCCAGCTCACCAGACCCAGTCCGTGGAGGAGCTGAAGATTTCTTT. The chain couples TRBV18 to TRBJ1-1; D gene unclear. CDR3 length: 16 amino acids. CDR1 is KGHSH, CDR2 LQKENI, per germline.

This clone is a singleton in its sample. In nucleotides, the CDR3 is TGTGCCTGGAGAACGAGGGGAGGTGTGAGATCTGGAAACACCATATATTTT. Its translation is CAWRTRGGVRSGNTIYF. The rearrangement links TRBV30 to TRBJ1-3; possibly TRBD1 for D (5 bases). Germline-derived CDR1 and CDR2 are GTSNPN and SVGIG (reference sequence). The CDR3 has 17 residues. V was cut by 3 bases and J by 1 base, with 19 bases left in between.

This clone was counted only a few times. This chain uses TRBV28 with TRBJ1-4; D unclear. Germline V gives CDR1 MDHEN, CDR2 SYDVKM. The V and J ends lost 3 bases and 8 bases respectively, with 13 bases between them. The CDR3 totals 14 residues. The CDR3: CASSFSLHPEKLFF. CDR3 bases: TGTGCCAGCAGTTTTAGTCTCCATCCGGAAAAACTGTTTTTT.

This clone was detected only once. The genes are TRBV10-3 and TRBJ2-3; TRBD2 might be the D (6 bases). The CDR3 loop spans 14 amino acids. CDR1 ENHRY and CDR2 SYGVKD come from the germline V gene. Trimming shortened V by 9 bases and J by 5 bases, and 18 bases separated the two germline ends. CDR3 sequence: CAIAGPSKLDTQYF. The CDR3, as DNA: TGTGCCATAGCGGGTCCCAGTAAGCTAGATACGCAGTATTTT.

This chain joins TRBV19 and TRBJ2-5, with 12 bases aligning to TRBD2. J lost 2 bases, V lost 3 bases, and 4 bases had no gene match. The germline V gene has CDR1 LNHDA and CDR2 SQIVND (reference sequence). The CDR3 consists of 16 residues. CDR3 coding DNA: TGTGCCAGTAGTATTGGCGGACTAGCGGGGCAAGAGACCCAGTACTTC. This sequence encodes CASSIGGLAGQETQYF.

V is TRBV30 and J is TRBJ2-3, with D perhaps TRBD2 (6 bases). Germline V gene lookup returns CDR1 GTSNPN and CDR2 SVGIG (reference sequence). CDR3 length equals 15 residues. Trimming pared 1 base from V and 4 bases from J, leaving 15 bases between. CDR3 coding DNA: TGTGCCTGGAGTGACGGGGGACCTGGACCAGATACGCAGTATTTT. Its protein product is CAWSDGGPGPDTQYF.

This chain uses TRBV19 with TRBJ2-1; TRBD1 matches 10 bases. The germline CDR1 and CDR2 sequences are LNHDA and SQIVND (reference sequence). V trimming: 11 bases; J trimming: 5 bases; junction bases outside the gene matches: 9. The length of the CDR3 is 14 residues. The CDR3 spells CAVAGQGIHNEQFF. CDR3 sequence (DNA): TGTGCCGTGGCGGGACAGGGGATCCACAATGAGCAGTTCTTC. Complete variable domain (other parts from reference TRBV19 and TRBJ2-1): DGGITQSPKYLFRKEGQNVTLSCEQNLNHDAMYWYRQDPGQGLRLIYYSQIVNDFQKGDIAEGYSVSREKKESFPLTVTSAQKNPTAFYLCAVAGQGIHNEQFFGPGTRLTVL.

V gene TRBV4-2 combines with J gene TRBJ2-1; 9 bases are shared with TRBD1. This CDR3 comprises 16 residues. From germline, CDR1 is LGHNA and CDR2 YNFKEQ. V was clipped by 3 bases and J by 7 bases; unmatched bases: 10. The CDR3 loop is CASSQKQGASSNEQFF. The CDR3 nucleotides are TGTGCCAGCAGCCAGAAACAGGGGGCGAGTTCTAATGAGCAGTTCTTC.

This clone was seen only a few times. V usage is TRBV4-3 and J usage is TRBJ2-7; 9 nucleotides line up with TRBD1. The CDR3 sequence is 18 residues long. With V trimmed by 3 bases and J by 1 base, 13 bases remained unmatched. Germline V gives CDR1 LGHNA, CDR2 YSLEER. CDR3 loop: CASSQATGGDSVSYEQYF. As DNA, the CDR3 is TGCGCCAGCAGCCAGGCGACAGGGGGTGACTCCGTTTCCTACGAGCAGTACTTC.

The chain joins TRBV4-3 to TRBJ2-3; TRBD2 might be the D (5 bases). From germline, CDR1 is LGHNA and CDR2 YSLEER. This CDR3 region has 13 residues. V lost 0 bases and J 8 bases, leaving 9 bases between the germline ends. The CDR3 bases are TGCGCCAGCAGCCAAGATGCGAGGGCTACGCAGTATTTT. Translated, it gives CASSQDARATQYF.

The V gene is TRBV4-3, the J gene TRBJ2-7; possibly TRBD2 for D (5 bases). Germline V gene sequence: CDR1 LGHNA, CDR2 YSLEER. V dropped 1 base and J dropped 2 bases, with 12 bases sitting between them. This CDR3 comprises 15 residues. In DNA, the CDR3 is TGCGCCAGCAGCCAAGCCGCCGAGGGCCCCTACGAGCAGTACTTC. It specifies CASSQAAEGPYEQYF.

The chain joins TRBV27 to TRBJ2-7; TRBD2 aligns across 10 bases. Trimming cost V 6 bases and J 7 bases; bases outside gene matches: 21. This CDR3 has 18 residues. Germline V lookup: CDR1 MNHEY, CDR2 SMNVEV (reference sequence). Here the CDR3 reads CASSSIAPAGGPLWEQYF. In DNA form, the CDR3 reads TGTGCCAGCAGCTCAATTGCCCCAGCGGGAGGGCCCCTTTGGGAGCAGTACTTC.

The chain couples TRBV6-4 to TRBJ1-1; tentative D call: TRBD1 (5 bases). The germline gives CDR1 MRHNA, CDR2 SNTAGT. CDR3 size: 13 residues. V lost 3 bases and J lost 1, with 6 bases in between. The CDR3: CASSETENTEAFF. The CDR3 DNA follows: TGTGCCAGCAGTGAGACAGAGAACACTGAAGCTTTCTTT.

This clone was detected once. In DNA form, the CDR3 reads TGTGCCAGCAGCTTGGGATTGTTCGGGGGGGCCTACAATGAGCAGTTCTTC. This translates into CASSLGLFGGAYNEQFF. The chain carries TRBV5-4 and TRBJ2-1; 8 bases are a match to TRBD2. The CDR3 is 17 residues long. V trimming: 0 bases; J trimming: 2 bases; junction bases outside the gene matches: 7. Germline V gene data show CDR1 as SGHNT and CDR2 as YYREEE (reference sequence).